This passage covers 20 T cell receptor beta chains from one sample sequenced in a study of early T cells in non-severe SARS-CoV-2 infection. TCRdb re-called the 5' RACE reads through MiXCR, storing one row per CDR3 protein. This sample has approximately 60,000 distinct CDR3 sequences, with over 10% found just once. Sequenced sample: whole blood. The source of these receptors is an adult who was a healthcare worker with PCR-confirmed SARS-CoV-2 infection or an uninfected control (not recorded which).

The chain combines TRBV27 with TRBJ1-4; D is uncertain. The V gene's germline CDR1 is MNHEY and CDR2 SMNVEV (reference sequence). V shed 5 bases and J shed 8 bases, with 12 bases lying between them. The CDR3 contains 13 residues. The CDR3 region is CASSKLTEEKLFF. The CDR3 DNA sequence: TGTGCCAGCAGTAAGCTAACGGAGGAAAAACTGTTTTTT.

This clonotype was counted a few times. V gene TRBV20-1 combines with J gene TRBJ1-2, with 8 positions matching TRBD1. Germline trimming cut 3 bases from V and 2 bases from J; bases unmatched to any gene: 5. Germline V gene lookup returns CDR1 DFQATT and CDR2 SNEGSKA (reference sequence). This CDR3 has 14 residues. CDR3 in DNA: TGCAGTGCTAGCCGCACAGGGGGGAACTATGGCTACACCTTC. It translates to CSASRTGGNYGYTF.

Ten or more counts support this clonotype. The V call is TRBV20-1, the J call TRBJ2-3, with D perhaps TRBD2 (5 bases). Per germline, CDR1 DFQATT and CDR2 SNEGSKA (reference sequence). V dropped 1 base and J dropped 6 bases, with 17 bases sitting between them. The CDR3 length is 15 residues. For the CDR3, the DNA is TGCAGTGCTAGAGTGTTGAGTGCTAGCCCGGATACGCAGTATTTT. It is translated as CSARVLSASPDTQYF.

This clonotype was counted a few times. The CDR3 here is CASSDEAVRGNIQYF. Written as DNA, the CDR3 is TGTGCCAGCAGTGATGAAGCGGTCAGGGGAAACATTCAGTACTTC. The chain has TRBV2 and TRBJ2-4; D might be TRBD1 (6 bases). Between the trimmed V and J ends, which lost 3 bases and 6 bases, there was a span of 15 bases. CDR1 is SNHLY, CDR2 FYNNEI, per germline. CDR3 size: 15 residues.

This clonotype was detected many times. This rearrangement joins TRBV20-1 to TRBJ2-2; D might be TRBD1 (6 bases). Trimming stripped 5 bases from V and 1 base from J, with 20 bases between. The CDR3 loop spans 17 amino acids. Germline V gene data show CDR1 as DFQATT and CDR2 as SNEGSKA (reference sequence). CDR3 coding DNA: TGCAGTGCTCCCCCCCTTCCCCTGACAGGGAACACCGGGGAGCTGTTTTTT. This encodes CSAPPLPLTGNTGELFF.

The rearrangement uses TRBV9 and TRBJ2-2; 9 bases align to TRBD1. The CDR3 length is 17 residues. Trimming at V came to 4 bases and at J to 1 base, leaving 8 bases not matched to a gene. From germline, CDR1 is SGDLS and CDR2 YYNGEE. This CDR3 is CASSLRGTGMNTGELFF. CDR3 nucleotides: TGTGCCAGCAGCTTAAGAGGGACAGGGATGAACACCGGGGAGCTGTTTTTT.

The chain links TRBV2 to TRBJ1-3; TRBD1 is a possible D gene (5 bases). From germline, CDR1 is SNHLY and CDR2 FYNNEI. Trimming stripped 2 bases from V and 4 bases from J, with 9 bases between. CDR3 length: 14 amino acids. CDR3 sequence: CASSETGGGNTIYF. CDR3 nucleotide sequence: TGTGCCAGCAGTGAAACTGGGGGAGGAAACACCATATATTTT. Using reference TRBV2 and TRBJ1-3 for the parts outside the CDR3, the full variable domain is EPEVTQTPSHQVTQMGQEVILRCVPISNHLYFYWYRQILGQKVEFLVSFYNNEISEKSEIFDDQFSVERPDGSNFTLKIRSTKLEDSAMYFCASSETGGGNTIYFGEGSWLTVV.

V is TRBV7-9 and J is TRBJ1-5; the D is unclear. This CDR3 spans 13 amino acids. CDR1 is SEHNR, CDR2 FQNEAQ, per germline (reference sequence). V was shortened by 5 bases and J by 5 bases, with 10 bases between the two germline ends. DNA for the CDR3: TGTGCCAGCAGCACTCTTCATGATCAGCCCCAGCATTTT. Protein: CASSTLHDQPQHF.

This chain joins TRBV7-9 and TRBJ2-5; D not resolved. CDR1 and CDR2 (germline): SEHNR, FQNEAQ (reference sequence). The CDR3 is 11 residues long. Trimming removed 8 bases from V and 7 bases from J, with 11 bases in between. In DNA, the CDR3 is TGTGCCAGCGACCCTGCCGGGACCCAGTACTTC. Residues: CASDPAGTQYF. Variable domain in full (rest from reference TRBV7-9 and TRBJ2-5): DTGVSQNPRHKITKRGQNVTFRCDPISEHNRLYWYRQTLGQGPEFLTYFQNEAQLEKSRLLSDRFSAERPKGSFSTLEIQRTEQGDSAMYLCASDPAGTQYFGPGTRLLVL.

In its sample, this clonotype was seen many times. The chain links TRBV4-2 to TRBJ2-7, with unresolved D. Germline CDR1 is LGHNA and CDR2 is YNFKEQ. This CDR3 comprises 15 residues. V shed 1 base and J shed 2 bases, with 12 bases lying between them. Here the CDR3 DNA reads TGTGCCAGCAGCCAAGGCGGCCGAGACCCCTACGAGCAGTACTTC. Its translation is CASSQGGRDPYEQYF.

This clonotype has ten or more counts. This chain connects TRBV10-1 to TRBJ2-1, with 10 bases matching TRBD2. Germline V gives CDR1 WNHNN, CDR2 SYGVQD (reference sequence). The CDR3 runs to 16 residues. J was trimmed by 4 bases and V by 2 bases; bases with no gene match: 5. The CDR3: CASSEPRTSGYNEQFF. The CDR3 DNA follows: TGCGCCAGCAGTGAGCCACGGACTAGCGGATACAATGAGCAGTTCTTC.

This clonotype was found many times. This chain links TRBV12-3 or TRBV12-4 with TRBJ1-1; 7 bases fit TRBD1. The junction had 4 bases not matched to a gene; V was cut back by 1 base and J by 5 bases. CDR3 length equals 14 residues. The CDR3 sequence: CASSLVHRGTEAFF. DNA for the CDR3: TGTGCCAGCAGTTTAGTCCACAGGGGTACTGAAGCTTTCTTT.

This clonotype was detected only a few times. The chain recombines TRBV7-9 with TRBJ2-3; 7 positions agree with TRBD1. V trimming: 5 bases; J trimming: 7 bases; junction bases outside the gene matches: 15. From germline, CDR1 is SEHNR and CDR2 FQNEAQ (reference sequence). The CDR3 is made up of 16 amino acids. CDR3 protein: CASSTTGSPPDYTQYF. For the CDR3, the DNA is TGTGCCAGCAGCACGACAGGGAGTCCCCCCGACTATACGCAGTATTTT.

This clonotype is medium-sized. The rearrangement links TRBV7-2 to TRBJ2-5, with a possible D match to TRBD2 (6 bases). The V and J ends lost 5 bases and 7 bases respectively, with 17 bases between them. The CDR3 runs to 14 residues. Germline assignment: CDR1 SGHTA and CDR2 FQGNSA. CDR3 DNA: TGTGCCAGCAGCGGCGGGATCCCAAAGGGGACCCAGTACTTC. This translates into CASSGGIPKGTQYF.

The table lists this clonotype with many counts. The rearrangement uses TRBV5-1 and TRBJ1-5, with D hard to call. The CDR3 extends over 14 amino acids. The V gene's germline CDR1 is SGHRS and CDR2 YFSETQ. The ends were cut back, 0 bases at V and 5 bases at J, with 9 bases in the middle. The CDR3 bases are TGCGCCAGCAGCTTGGCTAGCCCGGATCAGCCCCAGCATTTT. This codes for CASSLASPDQPQHF.

In its sample, this clonotype was seen many times. This rearrangement joins TRBV7-2 to TRBJ2-1; 8 nucleotides agree with TRBD2. This CDR3 spans 14 amino acids. V lost 1 base, J lost 9 bases, and 5 bases stayed unmatched. Germline loops: CDR1 SGHTA, CDR2 FQGNSA. The DNA of the CDR3 is TGTGCCAGCAGCTTAGGGGCGGGAGGAGGTGAGCAGTTCTTC. Its translation: CASSLGAGGGEQFF.

The rearrangement joins TRBV5-1 to TRBJ2-6; a weak D match, TRBD2 (5 bases). Germline V gene data show CDR1 as SGHRS and CDR2 as YFSETQ. The V end lost 7 bases, the J end lost 0 bases, and 17 bases lay between the germline ends. The CDR3 loop spans 17 amino acids. CDR3 amino acids: CASSRDHRVSGANVLTF. CDR3 DNA: TGCGCCAGCTCTCGGGATCATAGGGTCTCTGGGGCCAACGTCCTGACTTTC. The entire variable domain, with the rest obtained from reference TRBV5-1 and TRBJ2-6, is as follows: KAGVTQTPRYLIKTRGQQVTLSCSPISGHRSVSWYQQTPGQGLQFLFEYFSETQRNKGNFPGRFSGRQFSNSRSEMNVSTLELGDSALYLCASSRDHRVSGANVLTFGAGSRLTVL.

This clonotype showed up many times. This rearrangement joins TRBV29-1 to TRBJ2-2, with D uncertain. The CDR3 runs to 14 residues. Germline CDR1 reads SQVTM; CDR2 reads ANQGSEA. Trimming left V 5 bases short and J 1 base short, with 11 bases between. In nucleotides, the CDR3 is TGCAGCGTTCGACCAGCGAAGAACACCGGGGAGCTGTTTTTT. It yields the protein CSVRPAKNTGELFF.

This clonotype was seen many times. The J gene is TRBJ2-1, the V gene TRBV18; 14 bases align to TRBD2. Germline loops: CDR1 KGHSH, CDR2 LQKENI. The CDR3 length is 16 residues. The V gene end was trimmed by 3 bases and the J gene end by 3 bases; junction bases not matched to a gene: 1. DNA of the CDR3: TGTGCCAGCTCACCGGGACTAGCGGGAGACTACAATGAGCAGTTCTTC. Translated: CASSPGLAGDYNEQFF.

This clonotype was found many times. This sequence joins TRBV12-3 or TRBV12-4 and TRBJ1-1; D is undetermined. The V end lost 6 bases, the J end lost 4 bases, and 6 bases lay between the germline ends. The CDR3 contains 11 residues. The CDR3 here is CASRQVTEAFF. In nucleotides, the CDR3 is TGTGCCAGCAGGCAGGTCACTGAAGCTTTCTTT.